The 24 T cell receptor beta chains in this list originate from one sample, sequenced in a study of cytomegalovirus exposure and HLA in healthy donors. PCR involved 60 Vbeta and 13 Jbeta primers. Profiled with immunoSEQ multiplex PCR; TCRdb holds only in-frame clones, not every one. The sample shows fewer than 250,000 clones, 65% to 75% of them seen only once. Specimen: PBMCs. The receptors come from a man between 25 and 39 years old in good health and CMV-seropositive.

This chain links TRBV6-1 with TRBJ2-3; TRBD1 aligns across 7 bases. The CDR3 is 15 amino acids. Per germline, CDR1 MNHNS and CDR2 SASEGT. V was pared by 6 bases and J by 0 bases, with 6 bases of the junction left unmatched. CDR3 in amino acids: CASRDDRASTDTQYF. CDR3 sequence (DNA): TGTGCCAGCAGGGACGACAGGGCTAGCACAGATACGCAGTATTTT.

This rearrangement joins TRBV7-9 to TRBJ1-5, with D unclear. The CDR3 extends over 12 amino acids. CDR1 and CDR2 (germline): SEHNR, FQNEAQ (reference sequence). V lost 4 bases to trimming and J lost 4 bases, with 5 bases between them. The CDR3 nucleotides are TGTGCCAGCAGCTCACAGAATCAGCCCCAGCATTTT. It is translated as CASSSQNQPQHF.

The chain joins TRBV7-2 to TRBJ1-5, with D unclear. This CDR3 comprises 13 residues. The V gene lost 1 base and the J gene lost 7 bases, with 8 bases spanning the gap. Germline V lookup: CDR1 SGHTA, CDR2 FQGNSA. In DNA form, the CDR3 reads TGTGCCAGCAGCTTAGAGAGAGAACAGCCCCAGCATTTT. Its protein product is CASSLEREQPQHF.

The chain combines TRBV19 with TRBJ2-7, with a possible D match to TRBD1 (6 bases). Germline values: CDR1 LNHDA, CDR2 SQIVND (reference sequence). The V and J ends lost 1 base and 4 bases respectively, with 8 bases between them. The CDR3 covers 13 residues. The CDR3 coding sequence is TGTGCCAGTAGTATAGCCAGGGGTTACGAGCAGTACTTC. Its translation: CASSIARGYEQYF.

The chain is built from TRBV6-1 and TRBJ1-2; 8 bases align to TRBD1. The V and J ends lost 3 bases and 7 bases, in that order; junction bases with no gene match: 7. The CDR3 loop spans 14 amino acids. Germline CDR1 is MNHNS and CDR2 is SASEGT. The CDR3 coding sequence is TGTGCCAGCAGTGATGGGGGGACAGGACGTGGCTACACCTTC. Amino acid sequence: CASSDGGTGRGYTF.

V is TRBV4-1 and J is TRBJ2-3; 8 bases line up with TRBD1. The CDR3 covers 16 residues. V gave up 1 base and J gave up 3 bases; unmatched junction bases: 6. CDR1 and CDR2 (germline): MGHRA, YSYEKL. DNA for the CDR3: TGCGCCAGCAGCCAAGCAGCAGGGGGCGTGACAGATACGCAGTATTTT. Translating gives CASSQAAGGVTDTQYF.

This chain uses TRBV2 with TRBJ1-3; TRBD1 matches at 9 bases. Germline V gene data show CDR1 as SNHLY and CDR2 as FYNNEI. This CDR3 has 19 amino acids. The V gene end was trimmed by 6 bases and the J gene end by 1 base; junction bases not matched to a gene: 16. The CDR3 reads CASRPGTGRITGSGNTIYF. CDR3 DNA sequence: TGTGCCAGCAGACCCGGGACAGGGAGGATTACCGGATCTGGAAACACCATATATTTT.

The chain couples TRBV5-4 to TRBJ2-2, with D perhaps matching TRBD2 (7 bases). CDR1 SGHNT and CDR2 YYREEE come from the germline V gene (reference sequence). V shed 2 bases and J shed 3 bases, with 11 bases lying between them. This CDR3 contains 15 residues. The CDR3 here is CASSFRGADTGELFF. The CDR3 nucleotides read TGTGCCAGCAGCTTCCGGGGGGCGGACACCGGGGAGCTGTTTTTT.

The chain is built from TRBV7-2 and TRBJ2-7; no firm D call. The CDR3 extends over 13 amino acids. Germline CDR1 and CDR2: SGHTA and FQGNSA. The V and J ends lost 5 bases and 3 bases respectively, with 11 bases between them. CDR3 region: CASSPGFNYEQYF. The CDR3 coding sequence is TGTGCCAGCAGCCCCGGGTTTAACTACGAGCAGTACTTC.

CDR3 bases: TGTGCCAGCAGTTCCCGGGGACAGGGGGGTTCCTACGAGCAGTACTTC. It specifies CASSSRGQGGSYEQYF. The chain links TRBV6-5 to TRBJ2-7, with 11 bases lining up with TRBD1. CDR3 length equals 16 residues. Germline V CDR1 and CDR2: MNHEY, SVGAGI. V lost 4 bases and J lost 1; bases outside the gene matches: 6.

This chain uses TRBV6-5 with TRBJ1-5, with a weak D call TRBD1 (5 bases). Trimming shortened V by 6 bases and J by 2 bases, and 11 bases separated the two germline ends. Germline V gives CDR1 MNHEY, CDR2 SVGAGI. This CDR3 is built from 14 residues. CDR3 residues: CASRDSDGNQPQHF. CDR3 in DNA: TGTGCCAGCAGAGACAGTGACGGCAATCAGCCCCAGCATTTT.

The chain joins TRBV28 to TRBJ1-1; D is unresolved. The germline CDR1 and CDR2 sequences are MDHEN and SYDVKM. V was pared by 3 bases and J by 7 bases, with 6 bases between. The CDR3 loop spans 11 amino acids. In nucleotides, the CDR3 is TGTGCCAGCAGTTTGCCAGGTGAAGCTTTCTTT. Its translation: CASSLPGEAFF.

J is TRBJ2-7 and V is TRBV27; D is undetermined. From germline, CDR1 is MNHEY and CDR2 SMNVEV (reference sequence). The CDR3 spans 15 residues. V was pared by 8 bases and J by 3 bases, with 20 bases between. The CDR3 bases are TGTGCCAGCCGTAATTCCCGAGCTCCTAACTACGAGCAGTACTTC. Residues: CASRNSRAPNYEQYF.

The chain links TRBV4-2 to TRBJ2-1, with 7 bases identical to TRBD2. Trimming removed 4 bases from V and 9 bases from J; junction bases left unmatched: 15. The V gene's germline CDR1 is LGHNA and CDR2 YNFKEQ. The CDR3 contains 16 residues. This CDR3 reads CASSPRIGEGWGEQFF. The CDR3 DNA sequence: TGTGCCAGCAGCCCCCGTATAGGGGAGGGCTGGGGTGAGCAGTTCTTC.

The chain joins TRBV7-3 to TRBJ1-2; 7 bases agree with TRBD1. Losses at the gene ends were 0 bases for V and 2 bases for J; bases not matched to a gene: 3. This CDR3 comprises 15 residues. Germline CDR1 reads SGHTA; CDR2 reads FQGTGA. The CDR3 loop is CASSLTATGNYGYTF. The CDR3 region has the DNA TGTGCCAGCAGCTTAACTGCGACAGGGAACTATGGCTACACCTTC. Complete variable domain (other parts from reference TRBV7-3 and TRBJ1-2): GAGVSQTPSNKVTEKGKYVELRCDPISGHTALYWYRQSLGQGPEFLIYFQGTGAADDSGLPNDRFFAVRPEGSVSTLKIQRTERGDSAVYLCASSLTATGNYGYTFGSGTRLTVV.

This clone was recorded a few times. The chain recombines TRBV6-6 with TRBJ2-7; 10 bases fit TRBD2. The CDR3 is 16 amino acids. Germline CDR1 is MNHNY and CDR2 is SVGAGI (reference sequence). V was clipped by 6 bases and J by 3 bases; unmatched bases: 11. CDR3 in amino acids: CASSPLGLAENYEQYF. The CDR3 DNA reads as TGTGCCAGCAGCCCCCTCGGACTAGCGGAGAACTACGAGCAGTACTTC.

This clone was counted a few times. The gene calls are TRBV6-1 and TRBJ2-1; 9 bases match TRBD2. The CDR3 is 13 amino acids. The germline CDR1 and CDR2 sequences are MNHNS and SASEGT. The CDR3 loop reads CFSGREGQNEQFF. The DNA of the CDR3 is TGTTTCTCTGGGCGGGAGGGCCAAAATGAGCAGTTCTTC.

In its sample, this clone was seen once. The chain combines TRBV6-5 with TRBJ1-2; 11 bases agree with TRBD1. CDR1 MNHEY and CDR2 SVGAGI come from the germline V gene. With V trimmed by 2 bases and J by 3 bases, 2 bases remained unmatched. The CDR3 extends over 15 amino acids. CDR3 residues: CASSYGQGADYGYTF. CDR3 in DNA: TGTGCCAGCAGTTACGGACAGGGGGCTGACTATGGCTACACCTTC.

The rearrangement links TRBV5-1 to TRBJ2-1; 15 bases are shared with TRBD2. Germline CDR1 reads SGHRS; CDR2 reads YFSETQ. The trim removed 4 bases at V and 9 bases at J, leaving 8 bases unmatched. This CDR3 has 16 residues. The CDR3: CASSPGLAGGFPEQFF. Here the CDR3 DNA reads TGCGCCAGCAGCCCCGGACTAGCGGGAGGGTTTCCTGAGCAGTTCTTC.

This chain joins TRBV5-8 and TRBJ1-6; the match to TRBD1 covers 7 bases. Looked up from germline, CDR1 is SGHTS and CDR2 is YDEGEE. V gave up 2 bases and J gave up 0 bases; unmatched junction bases: 8. The CDR3 loop spans 18 amino acids. The CDR3 here is CASSFGGQAVSYNSPLHF. CDR3 in DNA: TGTGCCAGCAGCTTCGGTGGACAGGCCGTCTCCTATAATTCACCCCTCCACTTT.

The rearrangement joins TRBV19 to TRBJ2-5; 8 bases map to TRBD2. Gene TRBJ2-7 matches the end of the DNA better, so the J call may be wrong. CDR3 length: 13 amino acids. The germline gives CDR1 LNHDA, CDR2 SQIVND (reference sequence). CDR3: CASRQGLGYEQYF. CDR3 in DNA: TGTGCCAGTAGACAGGGACTAGGCTACGAGCAGTACTTC.

In this sample, this clone turned up a few times. The chain has TRBV18 and TRBJ2-1, with D possibly matching TRBD1 (6 bases). The CDR3 extends over 14 amino acids. The germline V and J ends were trimmed by 4 bases and 5 bases, with 12 bases remaining between them. In germline, CDR1 is KGHSH, CDR2 LQKENI. The CDR3 bases are TGTGCCAGCTCACTAAGGGACATGGACAATGAGCAGTTCTTC. Translating it yields CASSLRDMDNEQFF.

The rearrangement joins TRBV5-4 to TRBJ1-1, with 10 nucleotides matching TRBD1. The ends lost 1 base at V and 1 base at J; junction bases unmatched: 7. The CDR3 is 17 amino acids. Germline V gives CDR1 SGHNT, CDR2 YYREEE (reference sequence). Here the CDR3 reads CASSLYRDRGRNTEAFF. CDR3 nucleotide sequence: TGTGCCAGCAGCTTGTACCGGGACAGGGGTAGGAACACTGAAGCTTTCTTT.

The rearrangement joins TRBV6-5 to TRBJ1-6; 8 bases match TRBD1. The junction had 7 bases not matched to a gene; V was cut back by 1 base and J by 8 bases. The germline V gene has CDR1 MNHEY and CDR2 SVGAGI. This CDR3 contains 16 residues. CDR3 nucleotide sequence: TGTGCCAGCAGTTACTTCTTGACAGGGGCCGATTCACCCCTCCACTTT. This codes for CASSYFLTGADSPLHF.